Listed here is a single T cell receptor (beta chain). The J segment lost 8 bases and the V segment lost 4 bases, leaving 11 bases of the junction unmatched. This CDR3 comprises 16 residues. Germline V gene sequence: CDR1 LNHDA, CDR2 SQIVND (reference sequence). Original analysis: From reference gene primer amplification, estimates of nucleated cell counts were derived. Clones were sequenced by immunoSEQ multiplex PCR, and TCRdb holds only the in-frame ones, with some missing. V and J calls and clone size are given by that table; D and trimming were obtained from the DNA. The sample shows under 130,000 clones, about 90% of them seen only once. The data were obtained in a study of blood T cell repertoires in COVID-19. Study details: Both acute and convalescent COVID-19 samples were obtained from the United States, Italy and Spain. PBMCs, B-cell-depleted T cells, or T cells were the source of the cDNA or gDNA that made up the material.

The TCR was taken from a human donor in a cohort sampled during active COVID-19. The chain recombines TRBV19 with TRBJ2-1; 10 bases agree with TRBD2. Input material: peripheral blood. The CDR3 nucleotides read TGTGCCAGTAGTAGTGGGGCTAGCGGGAGTAGGGATGAGCAGTTCTTC. The encoded protein is CASSSGASGSRDEQFF. Together with reference TRBV19 and TRBJ2-1, the CDR3 gives the full variable domain: DGGITQSPKYLFRKEGQNVTLSCEQNLNHDAMYWYRQDPGQGLRLIYYSQIVNDFQKGDIAEGYSVSREKKESFPLTVTSAQKNPTAFYLCASSSGASGSRDEQFFGPGTRLTVL.